This is a list of T cell receptor beta chains from one sample in a study of blood T cells in healthy people across ages. TCRdb used MiXCR to reprocess the 5' RACE reads, holding one entry per CDR3 protein. In the table there are around 800,000 distinct CDR3 sequences, 40% to 50% of which are singletons. The sequenced material came from blood. The receptors stem from a man aged 55 to 69 in good health. The CDR3 runs from the conserved cysteine through the conserved F or W. The order of the fields is J gene, D gene, V gene, clone size, CDR3 protein, CDR3 DNA. D genes are given only for firm matches. Clone size appears in some rows only: once, few, many, or a class for an expanded clone.

TRBJ2-7,-,TRBV20-1,many,CSARDPSGPPEQYF,TGCAGTGCTAGAGACCCTTCCGGGCCCCCCGAGCAGTACTTC
TRBJ2-2,-,TRBV6-5,few,CATRDGWTGELFF,TGTGCCACCAGGGATGGTTGGACCGGGGAGCTGTTTTTT
TRBJ2-2,-,TRBV6-5,-,CASSYQGRSTGELFF,TGTGCCAGCAGTTACCAGGGAAGATCGACCGGGGAGCTGTTTTTT
TRBJ1-2,-,TRBV4-3,-,CASSQGSGVNYGYTF,TGCGCCAGCAGCCAAGGATCGGGGGTGAACTATGGCTACACCTTC
TRBJ1-4,-,TRBV7-2,-,CASSLRPAKTGTTNEKLFF,TGTGCCAGCAGCTTACGTCCAGCCAAAACAGGGACAACTAATGAAAAACTGTTTTTT
TRBJ2-1,-,TRBV5-5,-,CASSFQGQPYNEQFF,TGTGCCAGCAGCTTTCAGGGGCAACCCTACAATGAGCAGTTCTTC
TRBJ2-5,TRBD1,TRBV27,few,CASSPRTGKQTQYF,TGTGCCAGCAGTCCCCGGACAGGGAAACAGACCCAGTACTTC
TRBJ2-1,TRBD1,TRBV7-9,once,CASSQLTGPGYNEQFF,TGTGCCAGCAGCCAGCTGACAGGGCCCGGGTACAATGAGCAGTTCTTC
TRBJ2-7,TRBD1,TRBV18,few,CASSQMGQGYEQYF,TGTGCCAGCTCACAAATGGGACAGGGGTACGAGCAGTACTTC
TRBJ2-5,-,TRBV29-1,few,CSVVGVETQYF,TGCAGCGTTGTGGGGGTGGAGACCCAGTACTTC
TRBJ2-3,TRBD2,TRBV6-6,-,CASSYGTSGEDMQYF,TGTGCCAGCAGTTATGGAACTAGCGGGGAAGATATGCAGTATTTT
TRBJ1-2,-,TRBV6-5,few,CASSYSGLNYGYTF,TGTGCCAGCAGTTACTCAGGGCTGAACTATGGCTACACCTTC
TRBJ2-3,-,TRBV4-3,-,CASSLGVTDAQYF,TGCGCCAGCAGCCTTGGGGTCACAGATGCGCAGTATTTT
TRBJ2-7,TRBD2,TRBV20-1,-,CSARASGDYEQYF,TGCAGTGCCCGGGCTAGCGGCGACTACGAGCAGTACTTC
TRBJ1-2,-,TRBV2,-,CASSGSGGGVKNYGYTF,TGTGCCAGCAGTGGGTCCGGGGGCGGGGTAAAAAACTATGGCTACACCTTC
TRBJ1-5,-,TRBV25-1,few,CASSDGYSNQPQHF,TGTGCCAGTTCTGACGGGTATAGCAATCAGCCCCAGCATTTT
TRBJ2-5,-,TRBV7-2,-,CASSLEVGAGALYQETQYF,TGTGCCAGCAGCTTAGAAGTTGGGGCTGGAGCCTTATACCAAGAGACCCAGTACTTC
TRBJ2-2,-,TRBV28,-,CASSNPTGELFF,TGTGCCAGCAGTAATCCTACCGGGGAGCTGTTTTTT
TRBJ2-6,-,TRBV12-3/TRBV12-4,few,CASTEVAPGANVLTF,TGTGCCAGCACCGAAGTTGCTCCAGGGGCCAACGTCCTGACTTTC
TRBJ2-1,TRBD2,TRBV7-2,-,CASSSLGLAGSSYNEQFF,TGTGCCAGCAGCTCCCTGGGGTTAGCGGGGAGCTCCTACAATGAGCAGTTCTTC
TRBJ2-1,-,TRBV25-1,few,CASRENVEQFF,TGTGCCAGCAGGGAGAACGTGGAGCAGTTCTTC
TRBJ2-7,TRBD1,TRBV27,few,CASTPDRTNPTYEQYF,TGTGCCAGCACCCCGGACAGGACCAACCCAACCTACGAGCAGTACTTC
TRBJ2-7,TRBD1,TRBV20-1,few,CSARPNRDSSSYEQYF,TGCAGTGCTAGACCTAACCGGGACAGTAGTTCCTACGAGCAGTACTTC
TRBJ2-7,TRBD1,TRBV7-2,few,CASSKGQGPYEQYF,TGTGCCAGCAGCAAAGGACAGGGGCCCTACGAGCAGTACTTC
TRBJ2-4,-,TRBV6-6,few,CASSWAVNIQYF,TGTGCCAGCAGTTGGGCCGTAAACATTCAGTACTTC
TRBJ2-1,-,TRBV6-6,-,CASSYGTQNDNEQFF,TGTGCCAGCAGTTACGGGACACAGAACGACAATGAGCAGTTCTTC
TRBJ2-1,TRBD2,TRBV20-1,-,CSARDNYHRTSGEYNEQFF,TGCAGTGCTAGAGATAACTACCATAGGACTAGCGGGGAATACAATGAGCAGTTCTTC
TRBJ1-2,TRBD1,TRBV7-2,-,CASSPGTVRYTNYGYTF,TGTGCCAGCAGCCCTGGGACAGTGCGATATACTAACTATGGCTACACCTTC
TRBJ2-7,-,TRBV9,-,CAGSVDLSKEVVFYEQYF,TGTGCCGGCAGCGTAGATTTATCAAAAGAGGTCGTATTCTACGAGCAGTACTTC
TRBJ2-2,-,TRBV6-1,-,CASSEALRGYTGELFF,TGTGCCAGCAGTGAAGCGCTGAGGGGATACACCGGGGAGCTGTTTTTT
TRBJ2-5,-,TRBV29-1,-,CSVPPLAGFEQYF,TGCAGCGTCCCCCCACTAGCTGGATTTGAGCAGTACTTC
TRBJ1-2,-,TRBV30,many,CAWRPHLLGYTF,TGTGCCTGGAGGCCCCACTTATTGGGCTACACCTTC
TRBJ2-1,-,TRBV7-6,many,CASSLNRWSSYNEQFF,TGTGCCAGCAGCTTAAACAGGTGGAGCTCCTACAATGAGCAGTTCTTC
TRBJ2-1,TRBD2,TRBV5-1,few,CASSLSPQLAGDNEQFF,TGCGCCAGCAGCTTGAGTCCCCAACTAGCGGGGGACAATGAGCAGTTCTTC
TRBJ1-2,TRBD1,TRBV28,-,CANRGNYGYTF,TGTGCCAACAGGGGGAACTATGGCTACACCTTC